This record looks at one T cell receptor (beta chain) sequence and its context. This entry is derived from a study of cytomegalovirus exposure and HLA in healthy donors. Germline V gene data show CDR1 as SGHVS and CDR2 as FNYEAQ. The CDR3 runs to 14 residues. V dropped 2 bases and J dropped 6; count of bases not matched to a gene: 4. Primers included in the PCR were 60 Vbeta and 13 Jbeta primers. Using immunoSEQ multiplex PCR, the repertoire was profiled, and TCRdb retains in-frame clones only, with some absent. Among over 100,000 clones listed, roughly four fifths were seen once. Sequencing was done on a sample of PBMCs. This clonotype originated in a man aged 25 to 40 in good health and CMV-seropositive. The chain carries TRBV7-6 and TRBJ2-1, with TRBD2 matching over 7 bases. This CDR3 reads CASSLWLAANEQFF. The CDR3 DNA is TGTGCCAGCAGCTTATGGCTAGCGGCCAATGAGCAGTTCTTC.